One sample yielded the 21 T cell receptor beta chains listed below, sequenced in a study of cytomegalovirus exposure and HLA in healthy donors. With 60 Vbeta and 13 Jbeta primers, the PCR was carried out. Here immunoSEQ multiplex PCR was the method, and the copy in TCRdb shows in-frame clones only, minus some. The sample shows 90,000 to 120,000 clones, and 0.45% to 0.6% sits with its ten largest clones. The sample comprised PBMCs. Receptors originate from a man in his fifties in good health and CMV-seronegative.

V and J are TRBV5-1 and TRBJ2-5; D is ambiguous. This CDR3 is built from 14 residues. Germline CDR1 reads SGHRS; CDR2 reads YFSETQ. Trimming stripped 3 bases from V and 4 bases from J, with 13 bases between. The CDR3 nucleotides are TGCGCCAGCAGCTCTGGTGGCGGTGGAGAGACCCAGTACTTC. It is translated as CASSSGGGGETQYF.

As DNA, the CDR3 is TGTGCCAGCAAATCCAGGACAGGGGTTTACGAGCAGTACTTC. It translates to CASKSRTGVYEQYF. The chain recombines TRBV6-5 with TRBJ2-7; 9 nucleotides line up with TRBD1. With 7 bases clipped from V and 4 bases from J, the junction kept 8 bases outside the gene matches. Germline loops: CDR1 MNHEY, CDR2 SVGAGI. The CDR3 has 14 amino acids.

The CDR3 region is CAISGGQYQETQYF. The CDR3 region has the DNA TGTGCCATCAGTGGAGGGCAGTACCAAGAGACCCAGTACTTC. The genes are TRBV10-3 and TRBJ2-5, with a possible D match to TRBD2 (5 bases). CDR1 is ENHRY and CDR2 is SYGVKD in the germline V gene. V was cut by 4 bases and J by 0 bases, with 9 bases left in between. The CDR3 totals 14 residues.

The chain uses TRBV7-6 and TRBJ1-5, with a possible D match to TRBD1 (6 bases). Germline lookup yields CDR1 SGHVS and CDR2 FNYEAQ. V gave up 1 base and J gave up 7 bases, with 11 bases separating them. This CDR3 has 14 residues. CDR3 protein: CASSLEGGGQPQHF. As DNA, the CDR3 is TGTGCCAGCAGCTTAGAAGGGGGTGGACAGCCCCAGCATTTT.

The CDR3 DNA is TGTGCCAGCAGCTCCGCGGGCTACGAGCAGTACTTC. Protein sequence: CASSSAGYEQYF. The rearrangement joins TRBV11-3 to TRBJ2-7, with D perhaps matching TRBD2 (5 bases). The CDR3 totals 12 residues. The germline V and J ends were trimmed by 4 bases and 3 bases, with 7 bases remaining between them. Looked up from germline, CDR1 is SGHNT and CDR2 is YENEEA.

The CDR3 sequence: CASSLPSGTADTEAFF. The CDR3 DNA reads TGTGCCAGCAGCTTGCCCTCAGGGACAGCGGACACTGAAGCTTTCTTT. The gene calls are TRBV5-4 and TRBJ1-1, with TRBD1 matching over 7 bases. CDR3 length: 16 residues. Per the germline V gene, CDR1 is SGHNT and CDR2 is YYREEE (reference sequence). The trim removed 1 base at V and 3 bases at J, leaving 9 bases unmatched.

The chain employs TRBV10-3 and TRBJ1-2; D call uncertain. The CDR3 covers 15 residues. From germline, CDR1 is ENHRY and CDR2 SYGVKD. V was cut by 8 bases and J by 3 bases, with 19 bases left in between. CDR3 region: CAIPSGSSPYYGYTF. CDR3 coding DNA: TGTGCCATCCCCTCGGGGAGCAGCCCTTACTATGGCTACACCTTC.

This chain uses TRBV25-1 with TRBJ2-1; TRBD1 aligns across 12 bases. CDR3 length equals 17 residues. Losses at the gene ends were 6 bases for V and 0 bases for J; bases not matched to a gene: 6. The germline V gene encodes CDR1 MGHDK and CDR2 SYGVNS. The CDR3 coding sequence is TGTGCCAGCAGGGGGACAGGGGGCCTAGGCTCCTACAATGAGCAGTTCTTC. Translated: CASRGTGGLGSYNEQFF.

This chain links TRBV5-1 with TRBJ2-7; 12 bases fit TRBD1. The CDR3 extends over 16 amino acids. Germline V lookup: CDR1 SGHRS, CDR2 YFSETQ. With 2 bases clipped from V and 5 bases from J, the junction kept 8 bases outside the gene matches. In DNA, the CDR3 is TGCGCCAGCAGCTTACCCGGGACAGGGGGCAATCACGAGCAGTACTTC. This gives the protein CASSLPGTGGNHEQYF.

The V gene is TRBV4-2, the J gene TRBJ1-1, with TRBD1 matching over 7 bases. The V gene's germline CDR1 is LGHNA and CDR2 YNFKEQ. The CDR3 length is 15 residues. V was pared by 3 bases and J by 6 bases, with 10 bases of the junction left unmatched. In DNA form, the CDR3 reads TGTGCCAGCAGCCAGAGTAGACAGGGCTACCCTGAAGCTTTCTTT. It encodes CASSQSRQGYPEAFF.

The V and J genes are TRBV7-6 and TRBJ2-7, with 7 bases that match TRBD1. The trim removed 3 bases at V and 9 bases at J, leaving 8 bases unmatched. Germline CDR1 is SGHVS and CDR2 is FNYEAQ. This CDR3 contains 13 residues. The DNA for the CDR3 is TGTGCCAGCAGCTTGAAGGGGGCGGACGTGCAGTACTTC. Translating gives CASSLKGADVQYF.

The V and J genes are TRBV2 and TRBJ2-7; 11 bases fit TRBD2. The CDR3 is 15 amino acids. CDR1 is SNHLY, CDR2 FYNNEI, per germline. Trimming at V came to 4 bases and at J to 3 bases, leaving 5 bases not matched to a gene. DNA for the CDR3: TGTGCCAGCAGTGGGCTAGCGGGAGGCATCTACGAGCAGTACTTC. It encodes CASSGLAGGIYEQYF.

Here the CDR3 DNA reads TGTGCCAGCAGCCCAGGGCAGGGGGTAGGGACTCGCTATACGCAGTATTTT. Translation gives CASSPGQGVGTRYTQYF. The chain employs TRBV9 and TRBJ2-3; maybe TRBD1 (7 bases). Trimming took 4 bases from V and 7 from J, leaving 25 bases between them. From germline, CDR1 is SGDLS and CDR2 YYNGEE. The CDR3 is made up of 17 amino acids.

As concerns this clone: Germline and junction disagree at one end, which may indicate a read error. V gene TRBV15 combines with J gene TRBJ1-1; D is possibly TRBD1 (5 bases). The CDR3 has 14 amino acids. Germline CDR1 and CDR2: LNHNV and YYDKDF (reference sequence). In DNA form, the CDR3 reads TGTGCCACCAGTCGTGCACAGGCGAACACTGAAGATTTCTTT. This gives the protein CATSRAQANTEDFF. Full variable domain (rest looked up from reference TRBV15 and TRBJ1-1): DAMVIQNPRYQVTQFGKPVTLSCSQTLNHNVMYWYQQKSSQAPKLLFHYYDKDFNNEADTPDNFQSRRPNTSFCFLDIRSPGLGDTAMYLCATSRAQANTEDFFGQGTRLTVV.

The genes are TRBV4-3 and TRBJ1-1; TRBD1 agrees at 7 bases. Germline lookup yields CDR1 LGHNA and CDR2 YSLEER. The CDR3 runs to 13 residues. With 0 bases clipped from V and 7 bases from J, the junction kept 2 bases outside the gene matches. The CDR3: CASSQDRGSEAFF. The CDR3 DNA is TGCGCCAGCAGCCAAGACAGGGGGAGTGAAGCTTTCTTT.

V is TRBV7-9 and J is TRBJ1-1; D might be TRBD1 (6 bases). Trimming removed 3 bases at V and 1 base at J, with 18 bases between. Per germline, CDR1 SEHNR and CDR2 FQNEAQ (reference sequence). This CDR3 region has 17 residues. As DNA, the CDR3 is TGTGCCAGCAGCTTGGACAGTGGGCACTCCAGGAACACTGAAGCTTTCTTT. Protein: CASSLDSGHSRNTEAFF.

The chain's CDR3 is CASSPGQSGNTIYF. As DNA, the CDR3 is TGTGCCAGCAGCCCGGGACAGTCTGGAAACACCATATATTTT. The V and J genes are TRBV13 and TRBJ1-3; 7 bases are a match to TRBD1. CDR1 PRHDT and CDR2 FYEKMQ come from the germline V gene (reference sequence). This CDR3 has 14 residues. Germline trimming cut 5 bases from V and 1 base from J; bases unmatched to any gene: 2.

The chain employs TRBV12-5 and TRBJ2-7, with D perhaps TRBD2 (6 bases). Trimming left V 3 bases short and J 3 bases short, with 18 bases between. Germline lookup yields CDR1 LGHNT and CDR2 FRNRAP. The CDR3 covers 16 residues. CDR3 amino acids: CASGFHAAGSDYEQYF. The CDR3 DNA reads TGTGCTAGTGGTTTCCATGCGGCGGGAAGCGACTACGAGCAGTACTTC.

The chain uses TRBV6-5 and TRBJ1-3; 7 nucleotides align to TRBD1. There are 15 residues in the CDR3. Germline CDR1 reads MNHEY; CDR2 reads SVGAGI. V trimming: 8 bases; J trimming: 0 bases; junction bases outside the gene matches: 7. The CDR3 region has the DNA TGTGCCAGCTCGAGGAGGGGGCCCTCTGGAAACACCATATATTTT. Its protein product is CASSRRGPSGNTIYF.

V usage is TRBV27 and J usage is TRBJ1-1; D remains unclear. Trimming pared 7 bases from V and 7 bases from J, leaving 10 bases between. The CDR3 has 11 residues. Germline V gives CDR1 MNHEY, CDR2 SMNVEV (reference sequence). CDR3 in amino acids: CASILGVEAFF. In DNA, the CDR3 is TGTGCCAGCATCCTCGGAGTTGAAGCTTTCTTT.

The chain combines TRBV29-1 with TRBJ1-1; 8 bases agree with TRBD1. Trimming removed 3 bases from V and 4 bases from J; junction bases left unmatched: 1. In germline, CDR1 is SQVTM, CDR2 ANQGSEA. The CDR3 sequence is 12 residues long. The CDR3 DNA follows: TGCAGCGTTGAGACAGGGGTCACTGAAGCTTTCTTT. Translating gives CSVETGVTEAFF.